This T cell receptor (beta chain) was observed in a study of T cell changes during pregnancy in multiple sclerosis. This CDR3 has 16 residues. Germline CDR1 LNHNV, CDR2 YYDKDF (reference sequence). The V and J ends lost 3 bases and 3 bases respectively, with 16 bases between them. Here immunoSEQ multiplex PCR was the method, and the copy in TCRdb shows in-frame clones only, minus some. Of approximately 17,000 clones listed, roughly four fifths are singletons. The V and J genes are TRBV15 and TRBJ2-3, with D perhaps matching TRBD1 (5 bases). The clonotype comes from a female donor in good health, enrolled as a control in a pregnancy study. The sequences come from CD8+ T cells from peripheral blood mononuclear cells, collected in the second trimester of pregnancy. The CDR3, as DNA: TGTGCCACCAGCAGTGCTCAGGGTTATAGAACAGATACGCAGTATTTT. Translation: CATSSAQGYRTDTQYF. Full variable domain (remainder filled in from reference TRBV15 and TRBJ2-3): DAMVIQNPRYQVTQFGKPVTLSCSQTLNHNVMYWYQQKSSQAPKLLFHYYDKDFNNEADTPDNFQSRRPNTSFCFLDIRSPGLGDTAMYLCATSSAQGYRTDTQYFGPGTRLTVL.